This T cell receptor beta chain was found in a study of blood T cells in healthy people across ages. A second 7 to 11 cycle PCR used barcoded and J-beta primers. From the 5' RACE reads, TCRdb called clonotypes with MiXCR, one entry per CDR3 protein. The sample records roughly 2 million distinct CDR3 sequences, about 49% being singletons. V was clipped by 3 bases and J by 0 bases, with 14 bases between them. CDR3 length: 16 amino acids. In its sample, this clonotype was seen a few times. This clonotype originated in a woman aged 40 to 50 in good health. The chain links TRBV12-3 or TRBV12-4 to TRBJ2-5; the D gene could be TRBD1 or TRBD2 (5 bases each). Sequenced: blood. DNA of the CDR3: TGTGCCAGCAGTTTTTGGGACCCAAGCTACCAAGAGACCCAGTACTTC. Translated, it gives CASSFWDPSYQETQYF.